The 18 T cell receptor beta chains below come from one sample, sequenced in a study of blood T cell repertoires in COVID-19. Only in-frame clones appear in the TCRdb table, and some are missing; sequencing was by immunoSEQ multiplex PCR. The repertoire holds about 120,000 clones, with roughly 72% as singletons. Sequences were obtained from peripheral blood. The receptors were gathered from a man aged 55 to 70 with acute or convalescent COVID-19.

The chain employs TRBV3-1 (or the pseudogene TRBV3-2) and TRBJ1-2; D is possibly TRBD1 (5 bases). CDR1 LGHDT and CDR2 YNNKEL come from the germline V gene (reference sequence). The CDR3 is made up of 13 amino acids. Trimming removed 2 bases from V and 5 bases from J, with 9 bases in between. CDR3 protein: CASSQRGGYGYTF. CDR3 nucleotide sequence: TGTGCCAGCAGCCAAAGGGGCGGTTATGGCTACACCTTC.

This clone is a singleton in its sample. The V and J genes are TRBV27 and TRBJ1-6, with D perhaps TRBD1 (5 bases). The CDR3 sequence is 18 residues long. V was trimmed by 1 base and J by 3 bases, leaving 16 bases between them. The germline V gene has CDR1 MNHEY and CDR2 SMNVEV (reference sequence). CDR3 in amino acids: CASSLYIPTESYNSPLHF. CDR3 nucleotides: TGTGCCAGCAGTTTATATATCCCGACAGAAAGCTATAATTCACCCCTCCACTTT.

The chain recombines TRBV7-9 with TRBJ2-3, with D possibly TRBD2 on 6 matching bases. Germline lookup yields CDR1 SEHNR and CDR2 FQNEAQ (reference sequence). The CDR3 extends over 16 amino acids. V lost 5 bases, J lost 0 bases, and 15 bases lay in between. CDR3 residues: CASSLRDFLSTDTQYF. The CDR3 bases are TGTGCCAGCAGCCTCCGGGACTTTCTTAGCACAGATACGCAGTATTTT.

The J gene is TRBJ2-3, the V gene TRBV14; maybe TRBD2 (5 bases). V shed 2 bases and J shed 4 bases, with 13 bases lying between them. The CDR3 has 15 amino acids. The germline CDR1 and CDR2 sequences are SGHDN and FVKESK. DNA of the CDR3: TGTGCCAGCAGCCAAAACCGGGGATCCCCAGATACGCAGTATTTT. Translation: CASSQNRGSPDTQYF.

The chain joins TRBV5-1 to TRBJ1-1; D is uncertain. This CDR3 contains 13 residues. The V end lost 5 bases, the J end lost 5 bases, and 13 bases lay between the germline ends. From germline, CDR1 is SGHRS and CDR2 YFSETQ. The CDR3 bases are TGCGCCAGCAGGCTCAACCCCGAGACTGAAGCTTTCTTT. Translation gives CASRLNPETEAFF.

The V call is TRBV27, the J call TRBJ2-1; possibly TRBD1 for D (6 bases). This CDR3 contains 18 residues. Germline V gives CDR1 MNHEY, CDR2 SMNVEV (reference sequence). Between the trimmed V and J ends, which lost 6 bases and 6 bases, there was a span of 27 bases. The CDR3 DNA reads as TGTGCCAGCAGCCCTACTAGGGGCAGGGGCTCGCGTTCCAATGAGCAGTTCTTC. It translates to CASSPTRGRGSRSNEQFF.

This clone was observed a single time. This chain joins TRBV11-3 and TRBJ2-3; 9 nucleotides align to TRBD2. Germline V CDR1 and CDR2: SGHNT, YENEEA. The CDR3 runs 18 residues. Trimming cost V 5 bases and J 1 base; bases outside gene matches: 13. CDR3 nucleotides: TGTGCCAGCAGCCCCCAAGTCATAGCGGGAGCTGGCACAGATACGCAGTATTTT. As protein: CASSPQVIAGAGTDTQYF.

The rearrangement uses TRBV5-1 and TRBJ2-3, with 8 positions matching TRBD2. The germline V gene has CDR1 SGHRS and CDR2 YFSETQ. This CDR3 is 20 amino acids long. Trimming cost V 0 bases and J 2 bases; bases outside gene matches: 17. CDR3 sequence reads: CASSLARTSISKAYTDTQYF. DNA of the CDR3: TGCGCCAGCAGCTTGGCTAGGACTAGCATCTCGAAAGCATACACAGATACGCAGTATTTT.

This sequence joins TRBV7-3 and TRBJ1-6; 8 bases agree with TRBD1. This CDR3 is built from 15 residues. The V segment lost 6 bases and the J segment 2 bases; nucleotides outside the gene matches: 3. CDR1 and CDR2 (germline): SGHTA, FQGTGA. The CDR3 sequence: CASSQGATYNSPLHF. Written as DNA, the CDR3 is TGTGCCAGCAGTCAGGGGGCGACCTATAATTCACCCCTCCACTTT.

The V gene is TRBV5-1, the J gene TRBJ1-3; 8 nucleotides agree with TRBD1. The CDR3 loop spans 17 amino acids. CDR1 and CDR2 (germline): SGHRS, YFSETQ. Trimming took 0 bases from V and 1 from J; bases not matched to a gene: 6. This chain's CDR3 is CASSLVGTGKSGNTIYF. The CDR3 DNA follows: TGCGCCAGCAGCTTGGTTGGGACAGGAAAATCTGGAAACACCATATATTTT.

The chain couples TRBV2 to TRBJ2-5; TRBD1 might be the D (5 bases). V lost 2 bases to trimming and J lost 2 bases, with 12 bases between them. Germline V CDR1 and CDR2: SNHLY, FYNNEI. There are 15 residues in the CDR3. The CDR3 nucleotides read TGTGCCAGCAGTGAAAATCAGGGATGGCAAGAGACCCAGTACTTC. Protein: CASSENQGWQETQYF. Full variable domain (missing parts from reference TRBV2 and TRBJ2-5): EPEVTQTPSHQVTQMGQEVILRCVPISNHLYFYWYRQILGQKVEFLVSFYNNEISEKSEIFDDQFSVERPDGSNFTLKIRSTKLEDSAMYFCASSENQGWQETQYFGPGTRLLVL.

This rearrangement joins TRBV24-1 to TRBJ2-1, with a weak D call TRBD2 (6 bases). The V gene's germline CDR1 is KGHDR and CDR2 SFDVKD. The CDR3 covers 19 residues. Deletions cut 4 bases from V and 4 bases from J, with 25 bases between. The chain's CDR3 is CATSDLQTFGGGVYNEQFF. The CDR3 nucleotides read TGTGCCACCAGTGACCTCCAAACTTTTGGAGGAGGGGTTTACAATGAGCAGTTCTTC.

In this sample, this clone turned up once. CDR3: CASSYDRGGAFF. CDR3 DNA sequence: TGTGCCAGCAGTTACGACAGGGGGGGAGCTTTCTTT. This chain uses TRBV2 with TRBJ1-1; 9 bases align to TRBD1. CDR3 size: 12 residues. Unmatched junction bases numbered 5, after V lost 5 bases and J lost 10 bases. Germline V lookup: CDR1 SNHLY, CDR2 FYNNEI.

This clone appeared a few times. This chain links TRBV11-3 with TRBJ1-4; D may be TRBD1 (5 bases). The CDR3 sequence is 14 residues long. Germline V gene lookup returns CDR1 SGHNT and CDR2 YENEEA. The V end was cut by 2 bases, the J end by 6 bases, with 10 bases between. Written as DNA, the CDR3 is TGTGCCAGCAGCTTACAGGGATCCGATGAAAAACTGTTTTTT. Translated: CASSLQGSDEKLFF.

The genes are TRBV6-5 and TRBJ2-5; the D gene is possibly TRBD1 (6 bases). V gave up 2 bases and J gave up 5 bases, with 18 bases separating them. Germline-derived CDR1 and CDR2 are MNHEY and SVGAGI. The CDR3 totals 16 residues. The CDR3 is CASSYIGFGTGETQYF. DNA of the CDR3: TGTGCCAGCAGTTACATCGGCTTCGGAACAGGGGAGACCCAGTACTTC.

The chain is built from TRBV30 and TRBJ2-3, with a weak D call TRBD2 (7 bases). V was shortened by 0 bases and J by 1 base, with 17 bases between the two germline ends. Germline V CDR1 and CDR2: GTSNPN, SVGIG (reference sequence). The CDR3 is 17 amino acids. The CDR3 spells CAWSVLGGPTGTDTQYF. Written as DNA, the CDR3 is TGTGCCTGGAGTGTACTCGGGGGGCCTACGGGCACAGATACGCAGTATTTT.

V and J are TRBV5-1 and TRBJ2-3, with TRBD2 identical over 7 bases. Germline CDR1 is SGHRS and CDR2 is YFSETQ. This CDR3 is built from 17 residues. The ends lost 0 bases at V and 0 bases at J; junction bases unmatched: 7. Here the CDR3 DNA reads TGCGCCAGCAGCTTGGCTGCTAGCGGACCAAGCACAGATACGCAGTATTTT. Amino acids: CASSLAASGPSTDTQYF.

This clone was recorded once. The chain couples TRBV24-1 to TRBJ1-4; 9 nucleotides match TRBD1. V was clipped by 9 bases and J by 4 bases; unmatched bases: 5. Germline-derived CDR1 and CDR2 are KGHDR and SFDVKD. The CDR3 sequence is 14 residues long. The chain's CDR3 is CATQGTGSNEKLFF. CDR3 DNA sequence: TGTGCCACCCAGGGGACAGGGAGTAATGAAAAACTGTTTTTT.